This T cell receptor (beta chain) was identified during a study of low-dose radiotherapy and immunotherapy resistance in tumors (dated by TCRdb to about 2022). In terms of the full investigation: In Cohort 1, 0.5 Gy per fraction was delivered every 2 weeks, and a total PTV dose of 6.5 Gy was prescribed. Patients in Cohort 2 were given 1 Gy per fraction every two weeks, for a total of 13 Gy across 26 weeks. The trial did not randomize participants into treatment groups. Eight patients were included in the translational analysis: three from the first dose cohort and the first five from the second dose cohort. Intravenous cyclophosphamide at 200 mg/m2 was administered every two weeks, one day ahead of each radiation and immunotherapy administration. Aspirin 300 mg was taken orally once daily by patients for four cycles, starting on cycle 1 day 1. Nivolumab was administered intravenously as a 240 mg flat dose every two weeks, and ipilimumab was administered intravenously at 1 mg/kg every six weeks.

Concerning this clonotype: It lacks a known antigen. There are no base qualities to consult, and no much larger clone falls within one base.

Donors were enrolled in RACIN, a single-arm phase I dose-escalation trial in which nivolumab, ipilimumab, aspirin, low-dose cyclophosphamide and low-dose radiotherapy were combined. To be eligible, a patient needed to have an advanced solid tumor that was TIL-negative. First-strand cDNA was synthesized with Superscript III and a set of TRAV- and TRBV-specific primers, covering both TCRalpha and TCRbeta chains. TCRs were amplified for about 22 PCR cycles with Phusion, using a constant-region primer paired with the adapter attached to the V primers. The isolated mRNA was amplified using the MessageAmp II aRNA Amplification Kit, with in vitro transcription performed for approximately 15 hours at 37 degrees C. mRNA for TCR sequencing was isolated with the Dynabeads mRNA DIRECT Purification Kit. Indexed Illumina adapters were added in a second Phusion PCR of 20 to 30 cycles, after which AMPure XP beads were used to purify the products. In the source study's methods: Using custom Perl scripts, TCR sequences that encoded the same protein were pooled, out-of-frame sequences were dropped, and the abundance of each clonotype was calculated. Any TCR sequence backed by just one read was left out of the analysis. The metrics used to describe the repertoires included Shannon entropy, Gini index, clonality, richness, and the frequency of TCRs shared between repertoires. TCRdb reanalyzed the raw reads on its own, using fastp at Q25 for trimming and MiXCR for clone calling, and kept in-frame beta chains. Under each unique CDR3 protein, matching rows form one entry showing the most common genes and DNA. None of the V and J calls come from the authors' own analysis; TCRdb made them. Present in this sample are just under 10,000 distinct CDR3 sequences, over 35% of which were seen just once. The ten largest clonotypes hold approximately 6.2% of the sample.

The CDR3 numbers 14 residues from cysteine through phenylalanine. Only the CDR3 portion is preserved as DNA: 42 bases, with reading frame beginning at the first base. Trimming accounts for 5 bases at V and 7 bases at J, while the number of junction bases matched to no gene is 6. The chain joins TRBV12-3 or TRBV12-4 to TRBJ1-2, and 11 junction bases match TRBD1. The clonotype originates from a human donor with advanced metastatic prostate, ovarian, gallbladder or colorectal cancer (not recorded which). This table probably holds off-target reads from a library built for another chain. The CDR3 region: CASSRDRGKSGYTF. The nucleotide sequence reads as follows: TGTGCCAGCAGTAGGGACAGGGGGAAATCTGGCTACACCTTC.